This TCR beta chain was sequenced during a study of OX40 agonist ivuxolimab in advanced cancers. Overall study context: The treatment was a fully human IgG2 OX40 agonist, ivuxolimab. Participants could have had prior anti-PD-1, anti-PD-L1 or anti-CTLA-4 therapy, and about 37% had some.

Points from the study as a whole: Some of the nonresponding patients also showed low levels of normalized T-cell clonal expansion. Dosing at 0.1 to 3.0 mg/kg was accompanied by clonal expansion of CD4+ and CD8+ blood T cells by week 6.

CDR3 length: 15 amino acids. Trimming at V came to 5 bases and at J to 4 bases, leaving 8 bases not matched to a gene. CDR1 and CDR2 from the germline V gene are SGHAT and FQNNGV. Some clones are missing from TCRdb's copy, which holds only in-frame ones; the method was immunoSEQ multiplex PCR. The data contain around 35,000 clones, about 87% of them singletons. About this clone: Its antigen is not known.

V is TRBV11-2 and J is TRBJ2-1; the match to TRBD2 covers 7 bases. This sequence originates from an adult with an advanced solid tumor such as melanoma, head and neck, liver or kidney cancer. The starting material was CD4+ or CD8+ T cells sorted from blood, obtained in a trial of the OX40 agonist ivuxolimab. The CDR3 sequence: CASSAVSGTYNEQFF. The CDR3 region has the DNA TGTGCCAGCAGCGCGGTGAGCGGGACTTACAATGAGCAGTTCTTC.